Presented here are 14 T cell receptor beta chains from one specimen sequenced in a study of identifying expanded T cells in peripheral blood. Clones were sequenced by immunoSEQ multiplex PCR, and TCRdb holds only the in-frame ones, with some missing. Of fewer than 85,000 clones in the sample, approximately 91% were seen once. The specimen was blood. Receptors originate from a person between 18 and 75 years old in good health.

V gene TRBV5-4 combines with J gene TRBJ1-3; D is ambiguous. Trimming stripped 0 bases from V and 0 bases from J, with 7 bases between. From germline, CDR1 is SGHNT and CDR2 YYREEE (reference sequence). The CDR3 runs 15 residues. The CDR3 loop reads CASSLDLGSGNTIYF. For the CDR3, the DNA is TGTGCCAGCAGCTTGGATTTAGGCTCTGGAAACACCATATATTTT.

The rearrangement joins TRBV16 to TRBJ1-1, with D unresolved. The germline V and J ends were trimmed by 4 bases and 8 bases, with 11 bases remaining between them. The CDR3 has 12 amino acids. Germline CDR1 and CDR2: KGHSY and FQNENV. The CDR3 spells CASSRTQSEAFF. In nucleotides, the CDR3 is TGTGCCAGCAGCCGAACCCAATCCGAAGCTTTCTTT.

This chain uses TRBV6-5 with TRBJ1-2, with D perhaps matching TRBD1 (5 bases). The germline V gene has CDR1 MNHEY and CDR2 SVGAGI. The CDR3 contains 15 residues. The germline V and J ends were trimmed by 8 bases and 4 bases, with 20 bases remaining between them. The CDR3 sequence is CASVVRTPGGYGYTF. DNA of the CDR3: TGTGCCAGCGTGGTTAGGACACCGGGAGGCTATGGCTACACCTTC.

This chain links TRBV6-1 with TRBJ1-5; 11 nucleotides line up with TRBD1. After removal of 7 bases from V and 4 bases from J, the junction contained 6 bases not matched to a gene. This CDR3 is built from 15 residues. Germline V CDR1 and CDR2: MNHNS, SASEGT. CDR3 sequence (DNA): TGTGCCAGCAATACCGGGACAGGGGGGAATCAGCCCCAGCATTTT. This sequence encodes CASNTGTGGNQPQHF.

The rearrangement joins TRBV5-6 to TRBJ1-5; D not resolved. V lost 3 bases, J lost 2 bases, and 9 bases lay in between. In germline, CDR1 is SGHDT, CDR2 YYEEEE. There are 14 residues in the CDR3. In DNA, the CDR3 is TGTGCCAGCAGCTCGGGCCGGGGCAATCAGCCCCAGCATTTT. It encodes CASSSGRGNQPQHF.

The rearrangement links TRBV7-3 to TRBJ2-3; D ambiguous. The CDR3 has 16 residues. V dropped 0 bases and J dropped 2 bases, with 12 bases sitting between them. CDR1 and CDR2 from the germline V gene are SGHTA and FQGTGA. The CDR3 bases are TGTGCCAGCAGCTTAACTCGCGTCGGTCCCACAGATACGCAGTATTTT. It encodes CASSLTRVGPTDTQYF.

This clone was seen only once. The chain uses TRBV2 and TRBJ1-1; no clear D gene. Trimming shortened V by 4 bases and J by 1 base, and 10 bases separated the two germline ends. This CDR3 has 14 amino acids. Germline V gene data show CDR1 as SNHLY and CDR2 as FYNNEI. The CDR3 protein is CASSGFGENTEAFF. In DNA form, the CDR3 reads TGTGCCAGCAGTGGTTTCGGGGAGAACACTGAAGCTTTCTTT.

The chain combines TRBV7-2 with TRBJ1-3, with unresolved D. The CDR3 is 15 amino acids. V shed 0 bases and J shed 4 bases, with 10 bases lying between them. Germline-derived CDR1 and CDR2 are SGHTA and FQGNSA. Written as DNA, the CDR3 is TGTGCCAGCAGCTTAGCGGCGGGATGGGGAAACACCATATATTTT. This codes for CASSLAAGWGNTIYF.

The chain uses TRBV11-3 and TRBJ2-2; D unclear. The V gene's germline CDR1 is SGHNT and CDR2 YENEEA. The germline V and J ends were trimmed by 2 bases and 4 bases, with 5 bases remaining between them. The CDR3 totals 13 residues. The CDR3 coding sequence is TGTGCCAGCAGCTTATTAGCCACCGGGGAGCTGTTTTTT. Translation gives CASSLLATGELFF.

The gene calls are TRBV20-1 and TRBJ2-7; D not certain. The length of the CDR3 is 11 residues. Germline V gives CDR1 DFQATT, CDR2 SNEGSKA (reference sequence). The ends were cut back, 4 bases at V and 6 bases at J, with 10 bases in the middle. The CDR3 DNA sequence: TGCAGTGCTAATCTCGACCCCGAGCAGTACTTC. Its translation: CSANLDPEQYF.

This chain uses TRBV11-2 with TRBJ1-1, with D possibly being TRBD1 (6 bases). CDR1 is SGHAT and CDR2 is FQNNGV in the germline V gene. Trimming left V 3 bases short and J 0 bases short, with 11 bases between. There are 15 residues in the CDR3. The CDR3 nucleotides read TGTGCCAGCAGCTTGGGAGGGGGGCTGAACACTGAAGCTTTCTTT. Protein: CASSLGGGLNTEAFF.

This clone came up once. V is TRBV19 and J is TRBJ2-1, with D possibly being TRBD1 or TRBD2 (5 bases each). This CDR3 comprises 14 residues. Germline CDR1 reads LNHDA; CDR2 reads SQIVND (reference sequence). V dropped 4 bases and J dropped 4 bases, with 11 bases sitting between them. The CDR3 sequence: CASSTRDQYNEQFF. CDR3 in DNA: TGTGCCAGTAGTACCCGGGACCAATACAATGAGCAGTTCTTC.

The rearrangement joins TRBV19 to TRBJ1-1; D is perhaps TRBD1 (5 bases). Germline loops: CDR1 LNHDA, CDR2 SQIVND (reference sequence). Trimming took off 1 base at V and 2 bases at J, with 11 bases between the two ends. The CDR3 is 15 amino acids. The CDR3 loop is CASSIAGQVNTEAFF. The CDR3 DNA reads TGTGCCAGTAGTATAGCGGGGCAGGTTAACACTGAAGCTTTCTTT.

V gene TRBV2 combines with J gene TRBJ2-3; no clear D gene. From germline, CDR1 is SNHLY and CDR2 FYNNEI. The germline V and J ends were trimmed by 3 bases and 7 bases, with 8 bases remaining between them. The CDR3 runs 12 residues. DNA for the CDR3: TGTGCCAGCAGTGATGAGTTCCATACGCAGTATTTT. Its protein is CASSDEFHTQYF.